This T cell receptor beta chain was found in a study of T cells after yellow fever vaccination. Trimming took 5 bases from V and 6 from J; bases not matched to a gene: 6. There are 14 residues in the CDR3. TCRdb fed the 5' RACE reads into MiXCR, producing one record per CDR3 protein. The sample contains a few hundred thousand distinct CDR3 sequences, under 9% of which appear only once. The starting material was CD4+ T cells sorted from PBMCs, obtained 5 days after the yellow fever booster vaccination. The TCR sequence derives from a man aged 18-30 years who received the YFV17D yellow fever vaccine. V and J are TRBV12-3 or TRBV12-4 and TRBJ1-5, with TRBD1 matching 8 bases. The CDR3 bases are TGTGCCAGCAGTCCATCAGGGGGCTTTCAGCCCCAGCATTTT. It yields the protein CASSPSGGFQPQHF.